These 9 T cell receptor beta chains came from one sample sequenced in a study of cytomegalovirus exposure and HLA in healthy donors (dated by TCRdb to about 2017). The protocol used for the library was the immunoSEQ multiplex PCR assay. A mixture of 60 forward primers for TCR Vbeta segments and 13 reverse primers for TCR Jbeta segments was used in the multiplex PCR. TCRdb mirrors the immuneACCESS table, restricted to in-frame sequences. Some clones are absent from its copies; in checked studies, under half trace to an unresolved V gene, and the reason for the others is unknown. For this sample there are about 170,000 clones; 75% to 85% appear just once. The ten top clones hold less than 0.9% of the sample. What was sequenced was PBMCs. The source is a female donor in good health and CMV-seronegative.

The chain combines TRBV19 with TRBJ1-1; 7 bases are shared with TRBD1. The CDR3 spans 14 residues. Germline V CDR1 and CDR2: LNHDA, SQIVND (reference sequence). Trimming removed 7 bases from V and 0 bases from J; junction bases left unmatched: 5. The CDR3 DNA reads as TGTGCCAGTAAGGCGGGACAGTTGAACACTGAAGCTTTCTTT. Protein product: CASKAGQLNTEAFF.

The chain is built from TRBV27 and TRBJ2-3; no definite D call. Per the germline V gene, CDR1 is MNHEY and CDR2 is SMNVEV (reference sequence). V lost 6 bases to trimming and J lost 2 bases, with 9 bases between them. This CDR3 is 13 amino acids long. CDR3 amino acids: CASRLSFTDTQYF. CDR3 bases: TGTGCCAGCAGACTGAGCTTCACAGATACGCAGTATTTT.

This clone was found a few times. The chain employs TRBV11-1 and TRBJ2-2, with no clear D. Trimming removed 5 bases at V and 6 bases at J, with 10 bases between. CDR1 SGHAT and CDR2 FQDESV come from the germline V gene (reference sequence). The CDR3 totals 13 residues. CDR3 DNA sequence: TGTGCCAGCAGCCGAGAAAGTCCCGGGGAGCTGTTTTTT. It translates to CASSRESPGELFF. Full variable domain (remainder filled in from reference TRBV11-1 and TRBJ2-2): EAEVAQSPRYKITEKSQAVAFWCDPISGHATLYWYRQILGQGPELLVQFQDESVVDDSQLPKDRFSAERLKGVDSTLKIQPAELGDSAMYLCASSRESPGELFFGEGSRLTVL.

J is TRBJ2-2 and V is TRBV29-1, with a weak D call TRBD2 (5 bases). Germline loops: CDR1 SQVTM, CDR2 ANQGSEA. The V end was cut by 0 bases, the J end by 7 bases, with 6 bases between. The CDR3 extends over 12 amino acids. CDR3 region: CSVEDGVGELFF. The DNA of the CDR3 is TGCAGCGTTGAAGACGGGGTCGGGGAGCTGTTTTTT.

The genes are TRBV4-3 and TRBJ1-6; D perhaps matches TRBD1 (5 bases). Germline assignment: CDR1 LGHNA and CDR2 YSLEER. This CDR3 has 14 residues. V was cut by 0 bases and J by 6 bases, with 6 bases left in between. DNA for the CDR3: TGCGCCAGCAGCCAAGAGGGGCGTAATTCACCCCTCCACTTT. This codes for CASSQEGRNSPLHF.

The genes are TRBV13 and TRBJ2-4; TRBD1 agrees at 11 bases. The germline V gene encodes CDR1 PRHDT and CDR2 FYEKMQ (reference sequence). V was clipped by 5 bases and J by 2 bases; unmatched bases: 5. The CDR3 spans 16 residues. The CDR3 nucleotides read TGTGCCAGCAGCCCCCGGGACAGGGGGACCAAAAACATTCAGTACTTC. Protein sequence: CASSPRDRGTKNIQYF.

The chain recombines TRBV6-5 with TRBJ2-7; 10 bases map to TRBD2. The ends lost 0 bases at V and 0 bases at J; junction bases unmatched: 2. Germline values: CDR1 MNHEY, CDR2 SVGAGI. The CDR3 contains 16 residues. The CDR3 nucleotides are TGTGCCAGCAGTTACTCTAGCGGGGGGTTCTCCTACGAGCAGTACTTC. This translates into CASSYSSGGFSYEQYF.

The chain employs TRBV30 and TRBJ2-5; D possibly corresponds to TRBD1 (5 bases). The V end was cut by 4 bases, the J end by 1 base, with 7 bases between. The CDR3 length is 12 residues. Germline-derived CDR1 and CDR2 are GTSNPN and SVGIG (reference sequence). CDR3 loop: CAWKGSQETQYF. Written as DNA, the CDR3 is TGTGCCTGGAAGGGGTCCCAAGAGACCCAGTACTTC.

This chain connects TRBV28 to TRBJ1-1; D uncertain. V lost 8 bases, J lost 5 bases, and 15 bases lay in between. Germline V gives CDR1 MDHEN, CDR2 SYDVKM. This CDR3 comprises 13 residues. The CDR3, as DNA: TGTGCCAGCCTCTATTCTGGCGGGACTGAAGCTTTCTTT. Residues: CASLYSGGTEAFF.